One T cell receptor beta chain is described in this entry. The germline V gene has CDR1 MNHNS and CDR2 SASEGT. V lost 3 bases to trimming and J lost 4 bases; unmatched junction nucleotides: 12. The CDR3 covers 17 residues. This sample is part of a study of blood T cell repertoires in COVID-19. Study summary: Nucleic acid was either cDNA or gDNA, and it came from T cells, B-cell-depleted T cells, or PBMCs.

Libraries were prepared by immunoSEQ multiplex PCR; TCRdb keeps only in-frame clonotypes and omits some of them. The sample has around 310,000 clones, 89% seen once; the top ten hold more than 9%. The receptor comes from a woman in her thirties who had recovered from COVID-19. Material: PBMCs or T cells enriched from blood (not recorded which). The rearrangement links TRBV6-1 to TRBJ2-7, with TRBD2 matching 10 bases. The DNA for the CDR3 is TGTGCCAGCAGTGATTGGAGTGGAGCGGGAGGGGCTTACGAGCAGTACTTC. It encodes CASSDWSGAGGAYEQYF.